Detailed here is one T cell receptor beta chain. No antigen is known for it. This CDR3 spans 16 amino acids. Unmatched junction bases numbered 14, after V lost 7 bases and J lost 5 bases. The germline V gene encodes CDR1 MNHNS and CDR2 SASEGT. The sample comes from a study of vaccination and CD4 T cells after COVID-19. Study-wide background: Stimuli were overlapping spike peptide pools of SARS-CoV-2 and three common cold coronaviruses (HCoV-NL63, HCoV-OC43, HCoV-229E).

The Oncomine TCR Beta short-read assay was applied to DNA of cultured CD4+ T cells. Each CDR3 protein is one row after TCRdb ran MiXCR on the PCR reads. The sample holds 9,000 to 15,000 distinct CDR3 sequences; 53% are singletons and the top ten take less than 40%. The treatment was: roughly 11-day PBMC culture with coronavirus spike peptide pools or control peptides (ViraFEST assay). Peptide-pool expansion of antigen-specific T cells preceded TCR sequencing in ViraFEST. Negative selection enriched CD4+ T cells from cultures at 9 to 11 days. The study, taken as a whole, reports: Spike mono-reactive clones accounted for 304 of the 307 vaccine-specific clones found in convalescent patients.

The V call is TRBV6-1, the J call TRBJ2-7, with 10 bases aligning to TRBD2. The sequence was obtained from a human donor who had recovered from COVID-19. What was sequenced was CD4+ T cells from blood, cultured in vitro. CDR3 protein: CASTLPPGLAYDEQYF. The CDR3 nucleotides are TGTGCCAGCACTCTACCGCCGGGACTAGCGTATGACGAGCAGTACTTC.